A selection of T cell receptor beta chains follows, all from one sample in a study of T-cell reconstitution after alpha-beta-depleted transplantation in children. TCRdb processed the PCR reads anew with MiXCR; each CDR3 protein has one entry. Here the sample spans a few hundred thousand distinct CDR3 sequences, approximately 9.7% being singletons. The sample in question was PBMCs from the stem cell graft donor, obtained from the stem cell graft. These receptors were collected from a human donor who donated a stem cell graft to a child with SCID. The CDR3 runs from the conserved cysteine through the conserved F or W. D genes are given only for firm matches. A clone size is listed for some rows: how often the clone was seen (once, few, many), or a class if it is expanded.

many,TRBJ2-3,15,TRBD1,TRBV15,CATSKTGTATDTQYF,TGTGCCACCAGCAAAACCGGGACAGCCACAGATACGCAGTATTTT
NA,TRBJ2-1,16,TRBD2,TRBV2,CASSEARRGGGNEQFF,TGTGCCAGCAGTGAAGCGCGGCGGGGGGGAGGGAATGAGCAGTTCTTC
many,TRBJ2-2,17,NA,TRBV7-8,CASSLGWSVGNTGELFF,TGTGCCAGCAGCTTAGGATGGTCGGTAGGGAACACCGGGGAGCTGTTTTTT
many,TRBJ1-4,15,TRBD1,TRBV5-1,CASSLVATGDEKLFF,TGCGCCAGCAGCTTGGTCGCGACAGGGGATGAAAAACTGTTTTTT
once,TRBJ1-1,18,TRBD1,TRBV11-2,CASSPRPGQGRGNTEAFF,TGTGCCAGCAGCCCAAGGCCCGGACAGGGTAGGGGAAACACTGAAGCTTTCTTT
many,TRBJ1-6,14,NA,TRBV28,CASSSTGVRSPLHF,TGTGCCAGCAGTTCGACAGGAGTTAGGTCACCCCTCCACTTT
NA,TRBJ2-7,19,TRBD1,TRBV6-5,CASSYRFSGGTGVTYEQYF,TGTGCCAGCAGTTACCGTTTCTCCGGAGGGACAGGGGTAACCTACGAGCAGTACTTC
many,TRBJ2-1,16,TRBD2,TRBV7-2,CASSFSASGGFWEQFF,TGTGCCAGCAGTTTTAGTGCTAGCGGGGGGTTTTGGGAGCAGTTCTTC
many,TRBJ2-2,12,NA,TRBV20-1,CSARGGPGELFF,TGCAGTGCTAGGGGGGGCCCCGGGGAGCTGTTTTTT
NA,TRBJ2-3,12,NA,TRBV28,CACSSPTDTQYF,TGTGCCTGCAGCTCTCCCACAGATACGCAGTATTTT
many,TRBJ1-1,16,TRBD1,TRBV7-9,CASSVGPGTGNAEAFF,TGTGCCAGCAGCGTAGGGCCCGGGACAGGGAACGCTGAAGCTTTCTTT
many,TRBJ1-5,15,NA,TRBV5-1,CASSLEGGAYQPQHF,TGCGCCAGCAGCTTGGAGGGTGGCGCCTATCAGCCCCAGCATTTT
many,TRBJ1-2,15,TRBD1,TRBV2,CASSSRTGERAGYTF,TGTGCCAGCAGTTCCCGAACAGGGGAAAGGGCTGGCTACACCTTC
many,TRBJ2-3,15,NA,TRBV5-1,CASSLGGEFTDTQYF,TGCGCCAGCAGCTTGGGAGGGGAGTTCACAGATACGCAGTATTTT
many,TRBJ2-1,20,TRBD1,TRBV23-1,CASSQLLHYGQGSTYNEQFF,TGCGCCAGCAGTCAATTACTTCATTATGGACAGGGGTCAACCTACAATGAGCAGTTCTTC
many,TRBJ2-7,18,NA,TRBV28,CASSEGGTQFTSRYEQYF,TGTGCCAGCAGCGAGGGGGGGACTCAGTTTACCTCCCGGTACGAGCAGTACTTC
many,TRBJ2-3,17,NA,TRBV12-3/TRBV12-4,CASSLAPGALGTDTQYF,TGTGCCAGCAGTTTAGCCCCAGGGGCGCTGGGCACAGATACGCAGTATTTT
NA,TRBJ1-5,15,NA,TRBV5-1,CASSLEGTPNQPQHF,TGCGCCAGCAGCTTGGAGGGGACCCCCAATCAGCCCCAGCATTTT
NA,TRBJ2-1,15,NA,TRBV2,CASSSDRGAYNEQFF,TGTGCCAGCAGTTCGGACAGAGGTGCTTACAATGAGCAGTTCTTC
many,TRBJ2-3,11,NA,TRBV20-1,CSTRVTDTQYF,TGCAGTACTAGGGTGACAGATACGCAGTATTTT
NA,TRBJ2-1,15,TRBD1,TRBV7-9,CASSEGPQGDNEQFF,TGTGCCAGCAGCGAAGGGCCACAGGGGGACAATGAGCAGTTCTTC
many,TRBJ2-7,15,TRBD1,TRBV5-1,CASSLLTGTTYEQYF,TGCGCCAGCAGCTTGCTGACAGGGACGACCTACGAGCAGTACTTC
many,TRBJ1-2,14,NA,TRBV5-1,CASSPAGDSYGYTF,TGCGCCAGCAGCCCTGCCGGGGATTCCTATGGCTACACCTTC
many,TRBJ2-3,16,TRBD2,TRBV2,CASSGNSGGAADTQYF,TGTGCCAGCAGCGGTAATAGCGGGGGGGCGGCAGATACGCAGTATTTT
NA,TRBJ1-3,16,TRBD1,TRBV7-2,CASSPGQGVTENTIYF,TGTGCCAGCAGCCCGGGACAGGGGGTAACCGAAAACACCATATATTTT
NA,TRBJ1-1,13,TRBD1,TRBV20-1,CSAAVQGNTEAFF,TGCAGTGCCGCTGTACAGGGGAATACTGAAGCTTTCTTT
NA,TRBJ2-5,16,TRBD1,TRBV7-6,CASSLAALGQTETQYF,TGTGCCAGCAGCTTAGCCGCACTGGGACAGACCGAGACCCAGTACTTC
many,TRBJ2-1,15,TRBD1,TRBV5-1,CASSLEGTGVNEQFF,TGCGCCAGCAGCTTGGAAGGGACAGGGGTCAATGAGCAGTTCTTC
many,TRBJ2-7,12,NA,TRBV20-1,CSARGGLGEQYF,TGCAGTGCTAGGGGGGGCCTCGGCGAGCAGTACTTC
many,TRBJ2-5,14,TRBD2,TRBV12-3/TRBV12-4,CASSQAGGRETQYF,TGTGCCAGCAGTCAAGCGGGGGGGAGGGAGACCCAGTACTTC
NA,TRBJ1-1,14,TRBD1,TRBV2,CASTLIGQGELAFF,TGTGCCAGCACCCTAATAGGACAGGGGGAATTAGCTTTCTTT
many,TRBJ1-5,14,TRBD1,TRBV5-1,CASSLDRGGQPQHF,TGCGCCAGCAGCCTCGACAGGGGAGGTCAGCCCCAGCATTTT
many,TRBJ2-7,13,NA,TRBV20-1,CSAPRQGSYEQYF,TGCAGTGCACCCCGGCAGGGCTCCTACGAGCAGTACTTC
many,TRBJ2-2,17,TRBD1,TRBV12-3/TRBV12-4,CASSLGAWTGGPGELFF,TGTGCCAGCAGTTTAGGGGCCTGGACAGGGGGCCCCGGGGAGCTGTTTTTT